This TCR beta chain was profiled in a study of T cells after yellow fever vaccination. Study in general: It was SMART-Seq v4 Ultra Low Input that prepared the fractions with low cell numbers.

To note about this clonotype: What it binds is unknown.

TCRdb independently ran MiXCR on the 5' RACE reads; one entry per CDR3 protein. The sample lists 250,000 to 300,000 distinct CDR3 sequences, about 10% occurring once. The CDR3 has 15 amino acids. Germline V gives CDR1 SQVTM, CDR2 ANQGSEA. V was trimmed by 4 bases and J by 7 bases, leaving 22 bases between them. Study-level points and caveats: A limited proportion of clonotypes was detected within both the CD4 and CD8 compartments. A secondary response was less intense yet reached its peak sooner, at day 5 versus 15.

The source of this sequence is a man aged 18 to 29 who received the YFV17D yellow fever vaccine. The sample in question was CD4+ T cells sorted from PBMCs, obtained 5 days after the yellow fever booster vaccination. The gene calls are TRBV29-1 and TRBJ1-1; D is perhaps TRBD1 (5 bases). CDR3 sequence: CSVAGRDGVVGEAFF. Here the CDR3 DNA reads TGCAGCGTTGCAGGCAGGGATGGAGTGGTGGGTGAAGCTTTCTTT.